This entry lists 11 T cell receptor beta chains sequenced from one sample in a study of early T cells in non-severe SARS-CoV-2 infection. MiXCR, run by TCRdb on the 5' RACE reads, gives a single entry per CDR3 protein. Of tens of thousands of distinct CDR3 sequences in the sample, 10% to 15% were seen once. The sample comprised whole blood. These receptors all stem from an adult who was a healthcare worker with PCR-confirmed SARS-CoV-2 infection or an uninfected control (not recorded which).

This clonotype came up a few times. The V call is TRBV10-3, the J call TRBJ1-1, with 8 bases that match TRBD1. The CDR3 extends over 14 amino acids. With 3 bases clipped from V and 1 base from J, the junction kept 1 base outside the gene matches. Looked up from germline, CDR1 is ENHRY and CDR2 is SYGVKD. The CDR3 spells CAISDRGPNTEAFF. The CDR3 nucleotides read TGTGCCATCAGTGACAGGGGGCCGAACACTGAAGCTTTCTTT.

The chain carries TRBV24-1 and TRBJ2-1, with D possibly matching TRBD1 (5 bases). CDR3 length: 15 amino acids. V was shortened by 5 bases and J by 4 bases, with 14 bases between the two germline ends. Germline CDR1 reads KGHDR; CDR2 reads SFDVKD. CDR3 sequence: CATSGGWQGYNEQFF. The DNA of the CDR3 is TGTGCCACCAGTGGGGGATGGCAGGGATACAATGAGCAGTTCTTC.

This clonotype was seen a handful of times. The chain has TRBV5-4 and TRBJ2-7; perhaps TRBD1 as D (5 bases). V was cut by 4 bases and J by 4 bases, with 18 bases left in between. Germline V gene sequence: CDR1 SGHNT, CDR2 YYREEE (reference sequence). The CDR3 length is 15 residues. The chain's CDR3 is CASSPAGAYLYEQYF. In DNA form, the CDR3 reads TGTGCCAGCAGCCCGGCTGGGGCTTACCTTTACGAGCAGTACTTC.

There are a few counts of this clonotype. This rearrangement joins TRBV20-1 to TRBJ1-2; D remains ambiguous. The CDR3 runs to 14 residues. Trimming stripped 4 bases from V and 3 bases from J, with 15 bases between. Germline assignment: CDR1 DFQATT and CDR2 SNEGSKA (reference sequence). CDR3 in DNA: TGCAGTGCTATCGTGGGGTGGGATGACTATGGCTACACCTTC. Translated, it gives CSAIVGWDDYGYTF.

This chain links TRBV18 with TRBJ2-6, with D possibly being TRBD1 (8 bases). V dropped 2 bases and J dropped 5 bases, with 25 bases sitting between them. In germline, CDR1 is KGHSH, CDR2 LQKENI. The CDR3 has 20 residues. In DNA form, the CDR3 reads TGTGCCAGCTCACCAGAGGCGGTAGGGACAGGCGGGGGCCGGGCCAACGTCCTGACTTTC. Protein sequence: CASSPEAVGTGGGRANVLTF.

Details on this clonotype: Here the CDR3 omits its conserved ending phenylalanine or tryptophan, so a read error is the likely source. The V call is TRBV4-1, the J call TRBJ2-7; 8 bases fit TRBD2. The CDR3 has 16 amino acids. Germline V gives CDR1 MGHRA, CDR2 YSYEKL. Germline trimming cut 6 bases from V and 5 bases from J; bases unmatched to any gene: 15. In DNA, the CDR3 is TGCGCCAGCAGTCCCGGAGTAGCGGGACCCGGAGACGAGCAGTACTTA. Its protein is CASSPGVAGPGDEQYL.

This clonotype was observed a handful of times. CDR3 residues: CASRLRDRGLGQETQYF. Here the CDR3 DNA reads TGTGCCAGCAGACTCCGGGACAGGGGATTGGGGCAAGAGACCCAGTACTTC. The V gene is TRBV7-8, the J gene TRBJ2-5; the match to TRBD1 covers 10 bases. Germline CDR1 and CDR2: SGHVS and FQNEAQ. V gave up 6 bases and J gave up 2 bases; unmatched junction bases: 12. The CDR3 covers 17 residues.

This clonotype was seen repeatedly, ten times or more. The chain links TRBV21-1 to TRBJ1-6; the D segment call TRBD1 is taken from the table without a DNA check. TRBV21-1 is a pseudogene locus. The CDR3 sequence is 15 residues long. As DNA, the CDR3 is TGTGCCAGCAGCACCACGCGGGACCTTAATTCACCCCTCCACTTT. This translates into CASSTTRDLNSPLHF.

This clonotype was counted ten times or more. The chain has TRBV5-4 and TRBJ2-7, with D possibly matching TRBD1 (6 bases). Between the trimmed V and J ends, which lost 3 bases and 5 bases, there was a span of 21 bases. The CDR3 consists of 16 residues. The germline V gene encodes CDR1 SGHNT and CDR2 YYREEE (reference sequence). CDR3 residues: CASSWGGGSRDDEQYF. CDR3 nucleotides: TGTGCCAGCAGCTGGGGTGGGGGCTCCCGGGATGACGAGCAGTACTTC.

The chain combines TRBV9 with TRBJ2-1; D might be TRBD1 or TRBD2, each matching 5 bases. This CDR3 comprises 14 residues. Germline V gives CDR1 SGDLS, CDR2 YYNGEE. V lost 1 base and J lost 7, with 12 bases in between. The CDR3: CASSVSGTWNEQFF. In DNA form, the CDR3 reads TGTGCCAGCAGCGTAAGTGGGACCTGGAATGAGCAGTTCTTC. Using reference TRBV9 and TRBJ2-1 for the parts outside the CDR3, the full variable domain is DSGVTQTPKHLITATGQRVTLRCSPRSGDLSVYWYQQSLDQGLQFLIQYYNGEERAKGNILERFSAQQFPDLHSELNLSSLELGDSALYFCASSVSGTWNEQFFGPGTRLTVL.

The rearrangement joins TRBV7-8 to TRBJ2-3; 7 bases fit TRBD2. CDR3 length equals 14 residues. Trimming at V came to 5 bases and at J to 3 bases, leaving 5 bases not matched to a gene. Germline CDR1 is SGHVS and CDR2 is FQNEAQ. The CDR3 DNA sequence: TGTGCCAGCAGCCGTAGCGGGTTGACAGATACGCAGTATTTT. It yields the protein CASSRSGLTDTQYF.